One sample yielded the 10 T cell receptor beta chains listed below, sequenced in a study of identifying expanded T cells in peripheral blood. Produced via immunoSEQ multiplex PCR; TCRdb's table is partial and in-frame only. The table includes some 77,000 clones, 88% detected once. The sample comprised blood. Receptors were obtained from a person aged 18-70 years in good health.

The gene calls are TRBV6-5 and TRBJ2-5; 11 nucleotides line up with TRBD1. CDR1 and CDR2 from the germline V gene are MNHEY and SVGAGI. The CDR3 is made up of 14 amino acids. V gave up 7 bases and J gave up 7 bases; unmatched junction bases: 8. CDR3 loop: CASNLLGTGGTQYF. CDR3 nucleotides: TGTGCCAGCAACCTACTCGGGACAGGGGGGACCCAGTACTTC.

The V call is TRBV7-2, the J call TRBJ2-5; TRBD1 matches 8 bases. The CDR3 extends over 16 amino acids. With V trimmed by 3 bases and J by 5 bases, 11 bases remained unmatched. Germline CDR1 SGHTA, CDR2 FQGNSA. The CDR3 loop reads CASSFGQGARWETQYF. The CDR3 bases are TGTGCCAGCAGCTTTGGGCAGGGGGCTAGATGGGAGACCCAGTACTTC. The whole variable domain, remainder taken from reference TRBV7-2 and TRBJ2-5, is GAGVSQSPSNKVTEKGKDVELRCDPISGHTALYWYRQSLGQGLEFLIYFQGNSAPDKSGLPSDRFSAERTGGSVSTLTIQRTQQEDSAVYLCASSFGQGARWETQYFGPGTRLLVL.

The gene calls are TRBV6-6 and TRBJ1-3, with 8 bases fitting TRBD1. Germline V gene lookup returns CDR1 MNHNY and CDR2 SVGAGI (reference sequence). The J segment lost 1 base and the V segment lost 5 bases, leaving 4 bases of the junction unmatched. This CDR3 comprises 15 residues. Here the CDR3 DNA reads TGTGCCAGCAGTGACAGGGGCCTTTCTGGAAACACCATATATTTT. Its protein is CASSDRGLSGNTIYF.

V gene TRBV5-1 combines with J gene TRBJ2-5, with D possibly being TRBD2 (6 bases). The germline V gene encodes CDR1 SGHRS and CDR2 YFSETQ. This CDR3 comprises 15 residues. Trimming shortened V by 0 bases and J by 5 bases, and 14 bases separated the two germline ends. The CDR3 DNA is TGCGCCAGCAGCTTGGAAGGGACTCTAACGGAGACCCAGTACTTC. This sequence encodes CASSLEGTLTETQYF.

This clone appeared once. The chain joins TRBV4-3 to TRBJ1-2; no firm D call. The germline CDR1 and CDR2 sequences are LGHNA and YSLEER. The V end was cut by 1 base, the J end by 8 bases, with 20 bases between. CDR3 length: 16 amino acids. The CDR3 DNA reads as TGCGCCAGCAGCCAAGTGACCGTATGGGGTCGAGGCGGCTACACCTTC. This sequence encodes CASSQVTVWGRGGYTF.

The rearrangement uses TRBV4-2 and TRBJ1-4; D gene unclear. CDR1 and CDR2 from the germline V gene are LGHNA and YNFKEQ. V lost 3 bases and J 0 bases, leaving 11 bases between the germline ends. The CDR3 totals 16 residues. The CDR3 spells CASSQALGTTNEKLFF. Written as DNA, the CDR3 is TGTGCCAGCAGCCAGGCTCTAGGTACAACTAATGAAAAACTGTTTTTT.

The chain couples TRBV5-4 to TRBJ2-6, with 8 bases fitting TRBD1. Looked up from germline, CDR1 is SGHNT and CDR2 is YYREEE (reference sequence). The CDR3 consists of 20 residues. The trim removed 0 bases at V and 2 bases at J, leaving 13 bases unmatched. The CDR3 DNA reads TGTGCCAGCAGCTTGGGAGGTATGAGGACAGGGATCGCTGGGGCCAACGTCCTGACTTTC. It encodes CASSLGGMRTGIAGANVLTF.

CDR3 sequence: CASSLGVEPDEQFF. The CDR3 region has the DNA TGTGCCAGCAGCTTAGGGGTAGAGCCCGATGAGCAGTTCTTC. The chain uses TRBV13 and TRBJ2-1; D remains ambiguous. The V gene lost 0 bases and the J gene lost 8 bases, with 11 bases spanning the gap. The CDR3 has 14 amino acids. Germline V lookup: CDR1 PRHDT, CDR2 FYEKMQ (reference sequence). Together with reference TRBV13 and TRBJ2-1, the CDR3 gives the full variable domain: AAGVIQSPRHLIKEKRETATLKCYPIPRHDTVYWYQQGPGQDPQFLISFYEKMQSDKGSIPDRFSAQQFSDYHSELNMSSLELGDSALYFCASSLGVEPDEQFFGPGTRLTVL.

This chain connects TRBV5-4 to TRBJ1-2; TRBD1 agrees at 11 bases. CDR3 size: 16 residues. V was clipped by 3 bases and J by 4 bases; unmatched bases: 8. Germline V lookup: CDR1 SGHNT, CDR2 YYREEE (reference sequence). The CDR3 is CASSSKSDRGLYGYTF. CDR3 nucleotides: TGTGCCAGCAGCTCTAAGTCGGACAGGGGGCTCTATGGCTACACCTTC.

This chain links TRBV18 with TRBJ2-7, with D possibly being TRBD2 (7 bases). The CDR3 length is 16 residues. V lost 1 base to trimming and J lost 5 bases, with 18 bases between them. The germline V gene has CDR1 KGHSH and CDR2 LQKENI. The CDR3 reads CASSPRRGATRNEQYF. The CDR3 DNA sequence: TGTGCCAGCTCACCACGACGGGGGGCGACTCGAAACGAGCAGTACTTC.